Each of the 14 T cell receptor beta chains below was sequenced from the same sample in a study of blood T cell repertoires in COVID-19. The method was immunoSEQ multiplex PCR; TCRdb's version includes in-frame clones alone and lacks a portion of them. The sample lists 140,000 to 150,000 clones, 86% occurring once. Sequenced: PBMCs or T cells enriched from blood (not recorded which). The receptors shown here come from a man aged 45-65 years who had recovered from COVID-19.

V usage is TRBV4-3 and J usage is TRBJ2-1, with 7 bases aligning to TRBD2. The CDR3 is 18 residues long. Germline CDR1 is LGHNA and CDR2 is YSLEER. Trimming removed 0 bases from V and 5 bases from J; junction bases left unmatched: 13. The CDR3: CASSQDFQRDVPDNEQFF. DNA of the CDR3: TGCGCCAGCAGCCAAGATTTCCAGCGGGACGTCCCCGACAATGAGCAGTTCTTC.

This sequence joins TRBV5-6 and TRBJ2-7, with TRBD1 identical over 8 bases. V dropped 4 bases and J dropped 0; count of bases not matched to a gene: 6. The CDR3 spans 15 residues. CDR1 and CDR2 (germline): SGHDT, YYEEEE. The CDR3: CASSKDRVSSYEQYF. In DNA, the CDR3 is TGTGCCAGCAGCAAGGACAGGGTAAGCTCCTACGAGCAGTACTTC.

This rearrangement joins TRBV5-4 to TRBJ2-5; 11 bases fit TRBD1. The CDR3 has 16 amino acids. The V segment lost 3 bases and the J segment 3 bases; nucleotides outside the gene matches: 7. Germline assignment: CDR1 SGHNT and CDR2 YYREEE (reference sequence). This CDR3 is CASSWIPGQGEETQYF. The CDR3, as DNA: TGTGCCAGCAGCTGGATTCCGGGACAGGGGGAAGAGACCCAGTACTTC.

The DNA of the CDR3 is TGTGCCAGCAGCTTGGGAGGAGGGACCGGGGAGCTGTTTTTT. The encoded protein is CASSLGGGTGELFF. V is TRBV11-3 and J is TRBJ2-2, with D perhaps matching TRBD2 (6 bases). This CDR3 has 14 residues. Trimming removed 3 bases at V and 5 bases at J, with 10 bases between. CDR1 is SGHNT and CDR2 is YENEEA in the germline V gene. Full variable domain (outside the CDR3, taken from reference TRBV11-3 and TRBJ2-2): EAGVVQSPRYKIIEKKQPVAFWCNPISGHNTLYWYLQNLGQGPELLIRYENEEAVDDSQLPKDRFSAERLKGVDSTLKIQPAELGDSAVYLCASSLGGGTGELFFGEGSRLTVL.

This clone was seen just once. The CDR3 DNA reads as TGTGCCATCAGTGAACCCGCGATGGGCAGGAAGGACCAAGAGACCCAGTACTTC. It yields the protein CAISEPAMGRKDQETQYF. This chain connects TRBV10-3 to TRBJ2-5; no reliable D call. The CDR3 extends over 18 amino acids. The V gene's germline CDR1 is ENHRY and CDR2 SYGVKD. V was shortened by 3 bases and J by 0 bases, with 20 bases between the two germline ends.

The chain couples TRBV28 to TRBJ1-1; D gene unclear. Germline V CDR1 and CDR2: MDHEN, SYDVKM. V was pared by 2 bases and J by 1 base, with 17 bases between. This CDR3 contains 17 residues. CDR3 amino acids: CASSLRITGRANTEAFF. The CDR3 bases are TGTGCCAGCAGTTTAAGAATAACCGGGAGAGCGAACACTGAAGCTTTCTTT.

This clone was seen only a few times. V is TRBV14 and J is TRBJ2-7; 10 bases map to TRBD2. This CDR3 is built from 17 residues. The germline gives CDR1 SGHDN, CDR2 FVKESK. The V gene end was trimmed by 3 bases and the J gene end by 3 bases; junction bases not matched to a gene: 11. CDR3 nucleotides: TGTGCCAGCAGCCAGTCCCCCTTAGCGGGGGGCCTCTACGAGCAGTACGTC. Translated, it gives CASSQSPLAGGLYEQYV.

This sequence joins TRBV18 and TRBJ1-4, with TRBD1 as a possible D gene (5 bases). The CDR3 extends over 17 amino acids. Germline V gene lookup returns CDR1 KGHSH and CDR2 LQKENI. Trimming shortened V by 3 bases and J by 8 bases, and 22 bases separated the two germline ends. The CDR3 DNA reads TGTGCCAGCTCACCGGTTTTAGTATCGGACAACTGGGAAAAACTGTTTTTT. It specifies CASSPVLVSDNWEKLFF.

The CDR3 DNA follows: TGCGCCAGCAGCCGCCCAGGGCTTTACAATGAGCAGTTCTTC. It encodes CASSRPGLYNEQFF. This chain joins TRBV5-1 and TRBJ2-1; a weak D match, TRBD1 (5 bases). The CDR3 is 14 residues long. Between the trimmed V and J ends, which lost 4 bases and 4 bases, there was a span of 12 bases. From germline, CDR1 is SGHRS and CDR2 YFSETQ.

This rearrangement joins TRBV6-6 to TRBJ1-2; possibly TRBD1 for D (5 bases). The length of the CDR3 is 13 residues. Per germline, CDR1 MNHNY and CDR2 SVGAGI (reference sequence). The V and J ends lost 2 bases and 7 bases respectively, with 11 bases between them. The CDR3 coding sequence is TGTGCCAGCAGTTACGTCGGGGGTCGTGGCTACACCTTC. Protein: CASSYVGGRGYTF.

The rearrangement links TRBV19 to TRBJ1-2; 8 bases match TRBD1. CDR3 length equals 15 residues. The V gene end was trimmed by 2 bases and the J gene end by 5 bases; junction bases not matched to a gene: 7. CDR1 LNHDA and CDR2 SQIVND come from the germline V gene (reference sequence). The CDR3 DNA reads as TGTGCCAGTAGTATAACGGCAACAGGGGGGTATGGCTACACCTTC. Protein product: CASSITATGGYGYTF.

V gene TRBV7-9 combines with J gene TRBJ2-1; 7 bases map to TRBD2. V gave up 4 bases and J gave up 15 bases; unmatched junction bases: 12. The CDR3 spans 13 residues. The germline CDR1 and CDR2 sequences are SEHNR and FQNEAQ (reference sequence). The CDR3 coding sequence is TGTGCCAGCAGCTCCCAGGGAGGGTCGGCGCGGTTCTTC. Its translation is CASSSQGGSARFF.

The gene calls are TRBV4-3 and TRBJ1-3; no definite D call. V dropped 3 bases and J dropped 4 bases, with 16 bases sitting between them. The CDR3 consists of 16 residues. Germline lookup yields CDR1 LGHNA and CDR2 YSLEER. CDR3 sequence: CASSHATAEGGNTIYF. CDR3 DNA: TGCGCCAGCAGCCATGCCACGGCCGAGGGCGGAAACACCATATATTTT.

The chain is built from TRBV5-1 and TRBJ2-5; 9 positions match TRBD2. V was clipped by 2 bases and J by 1 base; unmatched bases: 6. CDR1 is SGHRS, CDR2 YFSETQ, per germline. The CDR3 covers 16 residues. The CDR3 loop is CASSFLQRGVQETQYF. The CDR3 nucleotides read TGCGCCAGCAGCTTTTTACAGCGGGGGGTCCAAGAGACCCAGTACTTC.